This is a list of T cell receptor beta chains from one sample in a study of blood T cell repertoires in COVID-19. Sequenced by immunoSEQ multiplex PCR; TCRdb stores in-frame clones only, minus some. The sample yields about 330,000 clones, roughly 90% seen once. Sequenced sample: PBMCs or T cells enriched from blood (not recorded which). The receptors were gathered from a woman between 25 and 40 years old who had recovered from COVID-19. CDR3s include the opening cysteine and the closing phenylalanine or tryptophan. A D gene is named only where the DNA matches it firmly. Clone size is given for some rows only: seen once, a few or many times, or a class if the clone is expanded.

V gene	clone size	J gene	D gene	CDR3 protein	CDR3 DNA
TRBV7-2	NA	TRBJ2-1	TRBD2	CASSATSGGNNEQFF	TGTGCCAGCAGCGCTACTAGCGGGGGGAACAATGAGCAGTTCTTC
TRBV5-6	NA	TRBJ2-2	NA	CASALTLQTGTNTGELFF	TGTGCCAGCGCATTGACCCTTCAAACGGGGACGAACACCGGGGAGCTGTTTTTT
TRBV6-1	once	TRBJ2-7	TRBD1	CASSAEVRDRGYEQYF	TGTGCCAGCAGTGCCGAGGTCCGGGACAGGGGATACGAGCAGTACTTC
TRBV24-1	NA	TRBJ2-6	NA	CATSDASRAGANVLTF	TGTGCCACCAGTGATGCTTCCAGGGCTGGGGCCAACGTCCTGACTTTC
TRBV6-4	once	TRBJ2-3	TRBD1	CASSDSGTGGADTQYF	TGTGCCAGCAGTGACTCGGGGACAGGGGGCGCAGATACGCAGTATTTT
TRBV3-1/TRBV3-2	NA	TRBJ1-2	NA	CASSQGSLYGYTF	TGTGCCAGCAGCCAAGGGAGCCTTTATGGCTACACCTTC
TRBV28	NA	TRBJ2-1	TRBD2	CATGLAGLDEQFF	TGTGCCACGGGACTAGCGGGACTGGATGAGCAGTTCTTC
TRBV7-3	NA	TRBJ2-3	TRBD2	CASSVLAGGPTQYF	TGTGCCAGCAGCGTACTAGCGGGGGGGCCTACGCAGTATTTT
TRBV4-3	NA	TRBJ2-3	NA	CASSQDSQSFGDTQYF	TGCGCCAGCAGCCAAGATTCGCAGTCGTTTGGAGATACGCAGTATTTT
TRBV18	few	TRBJ1-1	NA	CASSPGQKATEAFF	TGTGCCAGCTCACCCGGACAGAAGGCCACTGAAGCTTTCTTT
TRBV24-1	NA	TRBJ2-1	NA	CATSDGAVGSYNEQFF	TGTGCCACCAGTGATGGAGCAGTCGGGTCCTACAATGAGCAGTTCTTC
TRBV2	NA	TRBJ1-2	NA	CASSVVAGWQAVYGYTF	TGTGCCAGCAGTGTCGTTGCGGGGTGGCAGGCGGTCTATGGCTACACCTTC
TRBV6-2/TRBV6-3	NA	TRBJ1-2	NA	CASSAASKSANYGYTF	TGTGCCAGCAGTGCCGCGAGCAAATCCGCTAACTATGGCTACACCTTC
TRBV28	NA	TRBJ2-3	NA	CAIPGPGGDTQYF	TGTGCCATACCGGGACCCGGGGGAGATACGCAGTATTTT
TRBV7-2	NA	TRBJ2-2	TRBD1	CASSQGALAAYTGELFF	TGTGCCAGCAGCCAGGGGGCCCTGGCAGCGTACACCGGGGAGCTGTTTTTT
TRBV11-3	NA	TRBJ1-1	NA	CASSFSGVNTEAFF	TGTGCCAGCAGCTTTTCAGGGGTGAACACTGAAGCTTTCTTT
TRBV2	few	TRBJ2-5	TRBD2	CASNRLAGTGETQYF	TGTGCCAGCAACAGACTAGCGGGAACTGGTGAGACCCAGTACTTC
TRBV19	NA	TRBJ1-1	NA	CASSISRDLTEAFF	TGTGCCAGTAGTATTAGCCGAGATCTCACTGAAGCTTTCTTT
TRBV7-9	NA	TRBJ2-7	TRBD2	CASRPLAGYKQYF	TGTGCCAGCAGACCCTTAGCGGGATATAAGCAGTACTTC
TRBV4-1	NA	TRBJ2-7	NA	CASSQDPRDSYEQYF	TGCGCCAGCAGCCAAGATCCCAGGGACTCCTACGAGCAGTACTTC
TRBV28	NA	TRBJ1-2	TRBD1	CASIPRGQGYGYTF	TGTGCCAGCATTCCTCGGGGACAGGGGTATGGCTACACCTTC
TRBV4-2	NA	TRBJ1-3	TRBD1	CASSQRPQGTFSGNTIYF	TGTGCCAGCAGCCAACGCCCACAGGGGACCTTCTCTGGAAACACCATATATTTT
TRBV15	NA	TRBJ2-1	NA	CATSRERGYNEQFF	TGTGCCACCAGCAGAGAGCGGGGCTACAATGAGCAGTTCTTC
TRBV27	NA	TRBJ2-7	TRBD2	CASSLAGRVAYEQYF	TGTGCCAGCAGTTTAGCGGGGAGGGTAGCCTACGAGCAGTACTTC
TRBV28	NA	TRBJ2-7	TRBD2	CASRLAGGVSYEQYF	TGTGCCAGCAGATTAGCGGGGGGCGTTTCCTACGAGCAGTACTTC
TRBV5-4	NA	TRBJ2-3	TRBD2	CASSSRLAGAHTDTQYF	TGTGCCAGCAGCAGTCGACTAGCGGGGGCCCACACAGATACGCAGTATTTT
TRBV7-2	NA	TRBJ1-1	NA	CASSLGRVPEAFF	TGTGCCAGCAGCTTAGGCAGGGTCCCTGAAGCTTTCTTT
TRBV15	NA	TRBJ1-2	NA	CATSRGAGDYGYTF	TGTGCCACCAGCAGAGGTGCAGGGGACTATGGCTACACCTTC
TRBV28	once	TRBJ2-7	TRBD1	CASSLGQGSIHEQYF	TGTGCCAGCAGTCTGGGACAGGGTAGCATCCACGAGCAGTACTTC
TRBV5-1	once	TRBJ2-1	NA	CASSYYIYNEQFF	TGCGCCAGCAGCTACTACATCTACAATGAGCAGTTCTTC
TRBV24-1	once	TRBJ2-5	TRBD1	CATSEPGTGSGTQYF	TGTGCCACCAGTGAACCCGGGACAGGGTCAGGGACCCAGTACTTC
TRBV11-1	NA	TRBJ1-3	TRBD1	CASSSGTAGNTIYF	TGTGCCAGCAGCTCCGGGACAGCTGGAAACACCATATATTTT
TRBV29-1	NA	TRBJ2-2	TRBD2	CSVEASGNVGELFF	TGCAGCGTTGAGGCTAGCGGGAATGTCGGGGAGCTGTTTTTT
TRBV11-1	NA	TRBJ1-1	NA	CASSRTGSANTEAFF	TGTGCCAGCAGCCGTACCGGGAGTGCGAACACTGAAGCTTTCTTT
TRBV29-1	NA	TRBJ1-2	NA	CSAGGRFGYTF	TGCAGCGCCGGGGGAAGATTTGGCTACACCTTC
TRBV7-9	NA	TRBJ1-5	NA	CASSLDQQPQHF	TGTGCCAGCAGCTTAGACCAGCAGCCCCAGCATTTT
TRBV9	NA	TRBJ2-3	TRBD2	CASSVQAGTTDTQYF	TGTGCCAGCAGCGTCCAAGCGGGAACCACAGATACGCAGTATTTT
TRBV10-3	NA	TRBJ1-3	NA	CAISDQGSGNTIYF	TGTGCCATCAGTGACCAGGGGTCCGGAAACACCATATATTTT
TRBV20-1	once	TRBJ2-7	NA	CSASRHPADSSYEQYF	TGCAGTGCTAGTCGTCACCCCGCCGATAGCTCCTACGAGCAGTACTTC
TRBV5-1	NA	TRBJ2-3	NA	CASSLVLGEDTQYF	TGCGCCAGCAGCTTGGTCTTAGGGGAAGATACGCAGTATTTT
TRBV28	NA	TRBJ1-5	NA	CASSSGQRNQPQHF	TGTGCCAGCAGTTCGGGACAACGCAATCAGCCCCAGCATTTT
TRBV5-5	NA	TRBJ2-3	NA	CASSWDTGTQYF	TGTGCCAGCTCATGGGACACCGGCACGCAGTATTTT
TRBV7-3	once	TRBJ2-1	NA	CASSQRTDNEQFF	TGTGCCAGCAGCCAACGGACAGACAATGAGCAGTTCTTC
TRBV19	NA	TRBJ1-1	TRBD1	CASSIFVQGGAEAFF	TGTGCCAGTAGTATTTTCGTACAGGGGGGTGCTGAAGCTTTCTTT
TRBV5-1	few	TRBJ1-6	NA	CASSSGLGENSPLHF	TGCGCCAGCAGCTCTGGACTGGGAGAAAATTCACCCCTCCACTTT
TRBV7-2	once	TRBJ2-1	NA	CASSSDSGRSSYNEQFF	TGTGCCAGCAGCTCCGATAGCGGCAGGAGCTCCTACAATGAGCAGTTCTTC
TRBV27	NA	TRBJ1-5	NA	CASSLQGNQPQHF	TGTGCCAGCAGCCTCCAGGGAAATCAGCCCCAGCATTTT